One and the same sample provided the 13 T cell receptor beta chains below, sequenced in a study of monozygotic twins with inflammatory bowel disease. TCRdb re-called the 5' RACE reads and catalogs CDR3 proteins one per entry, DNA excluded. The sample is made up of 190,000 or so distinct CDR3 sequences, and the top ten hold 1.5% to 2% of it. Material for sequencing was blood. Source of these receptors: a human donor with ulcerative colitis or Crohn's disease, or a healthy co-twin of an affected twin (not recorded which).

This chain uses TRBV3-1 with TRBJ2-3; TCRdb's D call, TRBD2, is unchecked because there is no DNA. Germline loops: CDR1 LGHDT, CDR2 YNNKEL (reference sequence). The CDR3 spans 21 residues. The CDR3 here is CASSQYGGRGEYPWGTDTQYF.

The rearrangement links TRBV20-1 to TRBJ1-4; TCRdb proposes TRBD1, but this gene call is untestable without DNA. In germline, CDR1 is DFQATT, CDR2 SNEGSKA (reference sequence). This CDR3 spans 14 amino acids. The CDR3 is CSAKTGGTNEKLFF.

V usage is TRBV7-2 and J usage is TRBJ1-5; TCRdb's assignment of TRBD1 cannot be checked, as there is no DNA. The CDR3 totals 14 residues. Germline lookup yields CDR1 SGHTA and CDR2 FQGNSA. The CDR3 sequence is CASSNRQGDQPQHF.

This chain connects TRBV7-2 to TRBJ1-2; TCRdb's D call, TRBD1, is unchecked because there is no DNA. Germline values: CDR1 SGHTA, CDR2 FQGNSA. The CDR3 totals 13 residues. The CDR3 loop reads CASSPGTGPGYTF.

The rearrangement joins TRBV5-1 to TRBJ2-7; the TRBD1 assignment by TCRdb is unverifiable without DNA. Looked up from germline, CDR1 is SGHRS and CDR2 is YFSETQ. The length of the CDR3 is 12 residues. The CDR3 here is CASGQGDHEQYF.

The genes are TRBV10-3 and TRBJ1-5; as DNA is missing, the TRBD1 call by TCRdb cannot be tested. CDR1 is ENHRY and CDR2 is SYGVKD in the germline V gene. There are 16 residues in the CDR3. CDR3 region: CAISESTGRGTQPQHF.

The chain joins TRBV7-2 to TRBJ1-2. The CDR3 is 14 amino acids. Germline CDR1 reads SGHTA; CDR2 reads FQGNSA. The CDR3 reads CASSLELMSYGYTF.

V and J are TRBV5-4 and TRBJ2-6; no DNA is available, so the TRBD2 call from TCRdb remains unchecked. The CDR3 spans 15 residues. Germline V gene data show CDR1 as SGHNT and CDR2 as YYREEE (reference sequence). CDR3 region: CASRAAGSEANVLTF.

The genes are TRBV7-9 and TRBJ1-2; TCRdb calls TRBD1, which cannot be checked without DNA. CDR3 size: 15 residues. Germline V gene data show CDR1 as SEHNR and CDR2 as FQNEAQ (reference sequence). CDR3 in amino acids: CASSARDRVNYGYTF.

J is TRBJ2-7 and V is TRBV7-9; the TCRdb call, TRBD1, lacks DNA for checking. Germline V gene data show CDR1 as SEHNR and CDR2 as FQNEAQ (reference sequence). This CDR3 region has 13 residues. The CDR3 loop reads CASSIAGTDEQYF. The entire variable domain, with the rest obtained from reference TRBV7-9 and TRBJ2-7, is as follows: DTGVSQNPRHKITKRGQNVTFRCDPISEHNRLYWYRQTLGQGPEFLTYFQNEAQLEKSRLLSDRFSAERPKGSFSTLEIQRTEQGDSAMYLCASSIAGTDEQYFGPGTRLTVT.

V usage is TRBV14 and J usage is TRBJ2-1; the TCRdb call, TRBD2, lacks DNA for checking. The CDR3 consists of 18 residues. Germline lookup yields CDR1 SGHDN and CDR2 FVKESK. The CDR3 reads CASSQAFGLAGSHNEQFF.

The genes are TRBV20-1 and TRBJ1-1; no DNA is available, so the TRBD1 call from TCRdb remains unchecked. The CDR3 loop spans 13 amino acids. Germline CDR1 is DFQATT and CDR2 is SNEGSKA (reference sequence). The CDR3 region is CSAHPTGTTEAFF.

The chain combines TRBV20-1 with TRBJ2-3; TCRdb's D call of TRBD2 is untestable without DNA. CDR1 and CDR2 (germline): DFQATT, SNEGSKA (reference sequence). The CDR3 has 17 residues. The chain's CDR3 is CSARDPGTSGYTDTQYF.